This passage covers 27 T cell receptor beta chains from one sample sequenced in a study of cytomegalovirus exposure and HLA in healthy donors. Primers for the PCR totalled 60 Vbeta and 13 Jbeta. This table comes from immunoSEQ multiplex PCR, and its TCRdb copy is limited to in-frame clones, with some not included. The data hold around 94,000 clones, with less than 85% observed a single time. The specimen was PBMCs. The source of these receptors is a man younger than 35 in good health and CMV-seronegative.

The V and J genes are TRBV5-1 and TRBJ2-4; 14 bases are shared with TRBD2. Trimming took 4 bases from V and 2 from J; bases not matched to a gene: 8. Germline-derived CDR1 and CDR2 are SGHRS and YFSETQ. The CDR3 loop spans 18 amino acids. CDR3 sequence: CASSTGTSGSGTKNIQYF. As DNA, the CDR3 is TGCGCCAGCAGCACAGGGACTAGCGGGAGCGGTACCAAAAACATTCAGTACTTC.

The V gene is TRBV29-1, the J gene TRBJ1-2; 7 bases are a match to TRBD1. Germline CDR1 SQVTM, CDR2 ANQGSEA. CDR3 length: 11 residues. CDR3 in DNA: TGCAGTGGGACAGCCGACTATGGCTACACCTTC. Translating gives CSGTADYGYTF.

The CDR3 reads CASSLSPGGSYEQYF. CDR3 DNA sequence: TGCGCCAGCAGCTTGTCGCCAGGGGGCTCCTACGAGCAGTACTTC. V usage is TRBV5-1 and J usage is TRBJ2-7; 7 positions agree with TRBD1. This CDR3 is built from 15 residues. The germline V gene encodes CDR1 SGHRS and CDR2 YFSETQ. Trimming took 1 base from V and 0 from J; bases not matched to a gene: 4.

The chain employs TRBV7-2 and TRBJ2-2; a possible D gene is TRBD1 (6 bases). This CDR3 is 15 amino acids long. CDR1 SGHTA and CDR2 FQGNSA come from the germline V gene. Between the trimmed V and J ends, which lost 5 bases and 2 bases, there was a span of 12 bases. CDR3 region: CASSGLRGNTGELFF. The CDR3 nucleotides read TGTGCCAGCAGCGGACTCAGGGGAAACACCGGGGAGCTGTTTTTT.

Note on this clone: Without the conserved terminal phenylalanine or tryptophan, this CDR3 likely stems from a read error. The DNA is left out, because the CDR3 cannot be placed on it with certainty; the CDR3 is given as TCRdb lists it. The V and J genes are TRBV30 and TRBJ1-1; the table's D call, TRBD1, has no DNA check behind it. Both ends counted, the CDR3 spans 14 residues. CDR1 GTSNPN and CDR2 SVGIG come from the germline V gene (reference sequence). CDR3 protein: CAWSRNTGQRVLLL.

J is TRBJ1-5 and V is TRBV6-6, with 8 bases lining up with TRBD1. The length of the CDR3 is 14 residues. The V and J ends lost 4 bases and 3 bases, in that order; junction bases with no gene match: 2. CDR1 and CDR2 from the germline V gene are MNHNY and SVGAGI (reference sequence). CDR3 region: CASSSQGANQPQHF. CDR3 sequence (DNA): TGTGCCAGCAGTTCCCAGGGGGCCAATCAGCCCCAGCATTTT.

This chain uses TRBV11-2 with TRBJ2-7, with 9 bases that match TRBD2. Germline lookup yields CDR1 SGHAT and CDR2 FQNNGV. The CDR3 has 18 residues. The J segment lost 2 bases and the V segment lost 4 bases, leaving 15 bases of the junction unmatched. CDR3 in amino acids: CASSSPKLRTSETYEQYF. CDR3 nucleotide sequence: TGTGCCAGCAGCTCCCCCAAACTACGGACTAGCGAAACCTACGAGCAGTACTTC.

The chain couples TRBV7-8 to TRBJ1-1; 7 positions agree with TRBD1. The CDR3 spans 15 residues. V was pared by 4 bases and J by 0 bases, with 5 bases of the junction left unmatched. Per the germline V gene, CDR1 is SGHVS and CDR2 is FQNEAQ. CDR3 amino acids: CASSSGQSMNTEAFF. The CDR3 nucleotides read TGTGCCAGCAGCTCGGGACAGTCTATGAACACTGAAGCTTTCTTT.

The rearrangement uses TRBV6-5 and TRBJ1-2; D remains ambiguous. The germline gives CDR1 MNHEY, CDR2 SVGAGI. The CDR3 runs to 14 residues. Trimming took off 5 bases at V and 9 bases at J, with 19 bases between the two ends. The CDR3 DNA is TGTGCCAGCAGTACGGGCATGCGGGTTTCGAGCTACACCTTC. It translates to CASSTGMRVSSYTF.

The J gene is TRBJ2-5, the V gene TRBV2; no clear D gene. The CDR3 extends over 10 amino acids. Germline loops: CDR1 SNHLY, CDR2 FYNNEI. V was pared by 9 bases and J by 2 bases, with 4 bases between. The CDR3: CARRQETQYF. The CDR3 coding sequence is TGTGCCAGGCGACAAGAGACCCAGTACTTC. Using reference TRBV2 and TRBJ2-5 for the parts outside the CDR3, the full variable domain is EPEVTQTPSHQVTQMGQEVILRCVPISNHLYFYWYRQILGQKVEFLVSFYNNEISEKSEIFDDQFSVERPDGSNFTLKIRSTKLEDSAMYFCARRQETQYFGPGTRLLVL.

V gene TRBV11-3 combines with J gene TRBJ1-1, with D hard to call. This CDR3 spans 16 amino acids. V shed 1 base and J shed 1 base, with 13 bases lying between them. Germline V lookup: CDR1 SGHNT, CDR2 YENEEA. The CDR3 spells CASSLGGVNKNTEAFF. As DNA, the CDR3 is TGTGCCAGCAGCTTAGGCGGGGTAAATAAGAACACTGAAGCTTTCTTT.

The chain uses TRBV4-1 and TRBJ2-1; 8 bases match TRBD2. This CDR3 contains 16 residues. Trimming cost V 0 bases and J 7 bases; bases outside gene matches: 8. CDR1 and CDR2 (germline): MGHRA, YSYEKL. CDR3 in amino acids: CASSQDGTSGGNEQFF. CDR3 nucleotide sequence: TGCGCCAGCAGCCAAGATGGTACTAGCGGAGGTAATGAGCAGTTCTTC.

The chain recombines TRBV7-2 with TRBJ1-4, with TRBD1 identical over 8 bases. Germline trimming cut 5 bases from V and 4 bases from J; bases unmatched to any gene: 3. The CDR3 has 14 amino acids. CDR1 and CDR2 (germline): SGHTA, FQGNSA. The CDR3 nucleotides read TGTGCCAGCAGCCAGGGGGCTAATAATGAAAAACTGTTTTTT. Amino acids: CASSQGANNEKLFF.

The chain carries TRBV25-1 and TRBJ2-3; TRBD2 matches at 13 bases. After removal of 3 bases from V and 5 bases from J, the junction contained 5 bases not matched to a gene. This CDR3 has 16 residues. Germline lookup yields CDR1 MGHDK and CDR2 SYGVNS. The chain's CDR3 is CASSDAGLAGKDTQYF. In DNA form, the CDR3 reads TGTGCCAGCAGTGACGCGGGACTAGCGGGAAAAGATACGCAGTATTTT.

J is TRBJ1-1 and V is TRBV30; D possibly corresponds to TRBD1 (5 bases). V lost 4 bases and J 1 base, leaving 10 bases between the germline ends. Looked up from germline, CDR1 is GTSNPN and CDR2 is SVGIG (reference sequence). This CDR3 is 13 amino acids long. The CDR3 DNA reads TGTGCCTGGATAAATGACAGGAACACTGAAGCTTTCTTT. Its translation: CAWINDRNTEAFF.

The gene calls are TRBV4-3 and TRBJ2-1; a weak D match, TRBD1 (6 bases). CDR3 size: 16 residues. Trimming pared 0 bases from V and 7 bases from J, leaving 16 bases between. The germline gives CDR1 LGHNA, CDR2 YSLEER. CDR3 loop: CASSQDLAGVGNEQFF. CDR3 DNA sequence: TGCGCCAGCAGCCAAGATTTGGCAGGGGTGGGGAATGAGCAGTTCTTC.

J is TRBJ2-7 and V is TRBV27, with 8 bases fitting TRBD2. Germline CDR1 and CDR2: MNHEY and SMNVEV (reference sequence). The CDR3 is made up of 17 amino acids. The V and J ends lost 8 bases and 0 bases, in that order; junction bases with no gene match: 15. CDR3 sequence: CASSPLAGSLLSYEQYF. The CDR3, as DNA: TGTGCCAGCTCCCCCTTAGCGGGAAGCCTCCTCTCCTACGAGCAGTACTTC.

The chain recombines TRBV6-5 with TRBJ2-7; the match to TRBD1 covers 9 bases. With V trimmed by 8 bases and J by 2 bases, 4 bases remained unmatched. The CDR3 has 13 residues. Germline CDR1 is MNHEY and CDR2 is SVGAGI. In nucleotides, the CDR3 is TGTGCCAGCGGGAGGACAGGGGCCTACGAGCAGTACTTC. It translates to CASGRTGAYEQYF.

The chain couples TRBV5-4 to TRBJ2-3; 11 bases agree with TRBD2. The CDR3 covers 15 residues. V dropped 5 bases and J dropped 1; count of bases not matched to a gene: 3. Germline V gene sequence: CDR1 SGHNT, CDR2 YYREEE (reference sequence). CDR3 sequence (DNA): TGTGCCAGCAGACTGGGACTAGCGGGCACAGATACGCAGTATTTT. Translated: CASRLGLAGTDTQYF.

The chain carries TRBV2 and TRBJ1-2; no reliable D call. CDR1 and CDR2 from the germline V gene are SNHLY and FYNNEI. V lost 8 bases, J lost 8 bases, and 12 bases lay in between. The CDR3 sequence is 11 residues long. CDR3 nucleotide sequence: TGTGCCAGCGGTTTAACTATGGGCTACACCTTC. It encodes CASGLTMGYTF.

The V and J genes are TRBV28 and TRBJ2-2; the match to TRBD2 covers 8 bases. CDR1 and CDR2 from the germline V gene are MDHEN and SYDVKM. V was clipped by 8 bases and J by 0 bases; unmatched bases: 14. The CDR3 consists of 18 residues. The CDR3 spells CASELAGDNRPNTGELFF. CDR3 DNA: TGTGCCAGCGAGCTAGCGGGTGATAACCGCCCGAACACCGGGGAGCTGTTTTTT.

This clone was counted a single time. The CDR3 spells CASSLQGAGGYTF. CDR3 nucleotides: TGTGCCAGCAGTCTCCAGGGGGCGGGAGGCTACACCTTC. The J gene is TRBJ1-2, the V gene TRBV14, with 8 bases fitting TRBD1. Germline loops: CDR1 SGHDN, CDR2 FVKESK. The ends lost 6 bases at V and 8 bases at J; junction bases unmatched: 8. CDR3 size: 13 residues.

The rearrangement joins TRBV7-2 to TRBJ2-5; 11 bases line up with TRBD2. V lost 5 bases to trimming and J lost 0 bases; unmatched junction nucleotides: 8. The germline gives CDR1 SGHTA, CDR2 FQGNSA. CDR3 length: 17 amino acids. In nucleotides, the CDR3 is TGTGCCAGCAGCCCCGGGGTAGCGGGAGGGTACCAAGAGACCCAGTACTTC. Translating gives CASSPGVAGGYQETQYF.

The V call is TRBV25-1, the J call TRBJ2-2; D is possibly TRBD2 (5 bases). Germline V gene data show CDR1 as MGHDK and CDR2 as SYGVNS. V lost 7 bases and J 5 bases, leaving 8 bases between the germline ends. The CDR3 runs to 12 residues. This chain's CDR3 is CASTRGTGELFF. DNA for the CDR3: TGTGCCAGCACTCGCGGGACCGGGGAGCTGTTTTTT. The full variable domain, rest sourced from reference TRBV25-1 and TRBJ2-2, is EADIYQTPRYLVIGTGKKITLECSQTMGHDKMYWYQQDPGMELHLIHYSYGVNSTEKGDLSSESTVSRIRTEHFPLTLESARPSHTSQYLCASTRGTGELFFGEGSRLTVL.

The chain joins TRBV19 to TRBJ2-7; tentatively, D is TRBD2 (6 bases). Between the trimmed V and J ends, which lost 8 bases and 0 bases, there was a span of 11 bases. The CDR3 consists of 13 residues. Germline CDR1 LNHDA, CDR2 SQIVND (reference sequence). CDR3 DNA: TGTGCCAGTGGAGGGGTCCCCTCCTACGAGCAGTACTTC. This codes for CASGGVPSYEQYF.

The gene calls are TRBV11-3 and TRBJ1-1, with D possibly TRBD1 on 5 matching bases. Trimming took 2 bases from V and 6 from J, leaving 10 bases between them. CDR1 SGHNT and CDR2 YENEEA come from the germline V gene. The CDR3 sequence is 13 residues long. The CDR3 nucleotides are TGTGCCAGCAGCTTAATCGGGGGAGCTGAAGCTTTCTTT. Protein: CASSLIGGAEAFF.

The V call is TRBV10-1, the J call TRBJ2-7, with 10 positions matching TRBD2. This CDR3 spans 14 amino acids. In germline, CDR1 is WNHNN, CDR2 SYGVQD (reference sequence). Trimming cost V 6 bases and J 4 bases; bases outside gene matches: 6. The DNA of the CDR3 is TGCGCCAGCAGGGGTCTAGCGGGAGCTTACGAGCAGTACTTC. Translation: CASRGLAGAYEQYF.